This T cell receptor (beta chain) was recovered during a study of cytomegalovirus exposure and HLA in healthy donors. About the research overall: Among fewer than 500 genotyped donors, more than 65% fell in the Caucasian-associated ancestry cluster.

Study outcomes and limitations: HLA alleles showed associations with some 17,000 TCR beta sequences in a later analysis, at a 0.05 false discovery rate. Reportedly, cytomegalovirus status was diagnosed with high sensitivity and specificity.

13 Jbeta primers and 60 Vbeta primers were used for the PCR. Assay used: immunoSEQ multiplex PCR; TCRdb lists only in-frame clones, some missing. The sample lists 200,000 to 250,000 clones, 77% occurring once. With regard to this clone: As yet, its antigen is unknown.

CDR1 is KGHSH, CDR2 LQKENI, per germline. The CDR3 consists of 15 residues. V and J are TRBV18 and TRBJ2-5; D is perhaps TRBD2 (7 bases). The J call is uncertain, as TRBJ2-7 better fits the DNA end. This clonotype originated in an older woman in good health and CMV-seropositive. The sequenced sample consisted of PBMCs. In DNA form, the CDR3 reads TGTGCCAGCTCACCACCTTCGGGGGGCGGGTACGAGCAGTACTTC. It codes for CASSPPSGGGYEQYF.